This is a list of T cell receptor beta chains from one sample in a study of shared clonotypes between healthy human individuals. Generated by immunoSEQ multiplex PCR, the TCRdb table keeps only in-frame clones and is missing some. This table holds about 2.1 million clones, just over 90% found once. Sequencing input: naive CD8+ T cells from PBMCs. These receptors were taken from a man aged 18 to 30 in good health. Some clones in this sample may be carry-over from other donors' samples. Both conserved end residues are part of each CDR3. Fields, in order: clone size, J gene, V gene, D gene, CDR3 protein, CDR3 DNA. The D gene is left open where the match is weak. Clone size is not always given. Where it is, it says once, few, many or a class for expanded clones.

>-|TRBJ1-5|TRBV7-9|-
CASSKQGLSNQPQHF
TGTGCCAGCAGCAAACAAGGACTGTCCAATCAGCCCCAGCATTTT
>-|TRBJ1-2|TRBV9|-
CASSYDRTIYGYTF
TGTGCCAGCAGCTACGACAGGACTATCTATGGCTACACCTTC
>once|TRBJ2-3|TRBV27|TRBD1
CASSPGQGSSDTQYF
TGTGCCAGCAGTCCGGGACAGGGGTCCTCTGATACGCAGTATTTT
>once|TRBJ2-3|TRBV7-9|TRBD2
CASSLLAGGPPSTDTQYF
TGTGCCAGCAGCCTTCTAGCGGGAGGGCCCCCTAGCACAGATACGCAGTATTTT
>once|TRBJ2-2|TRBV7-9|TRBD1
CASSSPQGSLAGELFF
TGTGCCAGCAGCTCACCACAGGGGTCCTTGGCCGGGGAGCTGTTTTTT
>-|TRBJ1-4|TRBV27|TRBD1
CAARGLSGKLFF
TGTGCCGCAAGGGGGCTTTCTGGAAAACTGTTTTTT
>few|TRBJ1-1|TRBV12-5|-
CATVKDRPGRTEAFF
TGTGCTACTGTGAAGGACCGCCCGGGACGAACTGAAGCTTTCTTT
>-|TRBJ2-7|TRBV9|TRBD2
CASSVFSTGGVHEQYF
TGTGCCAGCAGCGTGTTCTCTACGGGGGGAGTCCACGAGCAGTACTTC
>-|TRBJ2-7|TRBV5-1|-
CASRPPAGADSYEQYF
TGCGCCAGCAGGCCCCCCGCAGGGGCCGATTCCTACGAGCAGTACTTC
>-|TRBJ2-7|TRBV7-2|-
CASSLGRLPYEQYF
TGTGCCAGCAGCTTAGGGCGGTTACCCTACGAGCAGTACTTC
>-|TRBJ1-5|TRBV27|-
CASSPDTGLSNQPQHF
TGTGCCAGCAGTCCCGACACAGGGTTAAGCAATCAGCCCCAGCATTTT
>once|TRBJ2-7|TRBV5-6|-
CASSLGVRVGYEQYF
TGTGCCAGCAGCTTGGGGGTTAGGGTTGGTTACGAGCAGTACTTC
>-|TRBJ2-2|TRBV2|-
CASSDGVEAGELFF
TGTGCCAGCAGTGACGGGGTTGAGGCCGGGGAGCTGTTTTTT
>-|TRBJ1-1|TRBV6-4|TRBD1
CASSDSEGALTFF
TGTGCCAGCAGTGACTCGGAGGGGGCCTTGACTTTCTTT
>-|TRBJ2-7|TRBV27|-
CASSAARITGHDEQYF
TGTGCCAGCAGTGCCGCCCGGATTACAGGGCACGACGAGCAGTACTTC
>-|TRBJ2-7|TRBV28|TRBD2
CASSSEREVFYEQYF
TGTGCCAGCAGTTCCGAGCGGGAGGTTTTTTACGAGCAGTACTTC
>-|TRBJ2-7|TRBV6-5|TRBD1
CASSSSGQGFEQYF
TGTGCCAGCAGTTCCTCGGGACAGGGGTTCGAGCAGTACTTC
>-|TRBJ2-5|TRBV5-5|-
CASSLEGQDQETQYF
TGTGCCAGCAGCTTGGAAGGACAAGACCAAGAGACCCAGTACTTC
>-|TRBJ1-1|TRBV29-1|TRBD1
CSVATGGTTEAFF
TGCAGCGTCGCGACAGGGGGGACCACTGAAGCTTTCTTT
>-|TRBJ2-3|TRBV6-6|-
CASRSDTQYF
TGTGCCAGCCGGTCAGATACGCAGTATTTT
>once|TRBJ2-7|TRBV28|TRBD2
CASSGGLAGVAQYF
TGTGCCAGCAGTGGGGGACTAGCGGGAGTCGCGCAGTACTTC
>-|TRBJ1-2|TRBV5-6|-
CASSLGVGYGYTF
TGTGCCAGCAGCTTAGGGGTCGGCTATGGCTACACCTTC
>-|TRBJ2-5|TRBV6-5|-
CASRPGRAETQYF
TGTGCCAGCCGCCCCGGACGGGCGGAGACCCAGTACTTC
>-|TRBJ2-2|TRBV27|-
CASSLFAANTGELFF
TGTGCCAGCAGTTTATTTGCTGCGAACACCGGGGAGCTGTTTTTT
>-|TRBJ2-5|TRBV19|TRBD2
CASSRGPSGPQETQYF
TGTGCCAGTAGTAGGGGCCCTAGCGGACCCCAAGAGACCCAGTACTTC
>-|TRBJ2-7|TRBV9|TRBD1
CASSVVEGGPLYEQYF
TGTGCCAGCAGCGTAGTTGAAGGGGGCCCCCTTTACGAGCAGTACTTC
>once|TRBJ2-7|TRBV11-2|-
CASSPRQIISYEQYF
TGTGCCAGCAGCCCCCGACAGATAATCTCCTACGAGCAGTACTTC
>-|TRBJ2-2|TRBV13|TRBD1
CASSPDRATGELFF
TGTGCCAGCAGCCCCGACAGGGCCACCGGGGAGCTGTTTTTT
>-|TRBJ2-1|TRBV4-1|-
CASSQDGAGLSYNEQFF
TGCGCCAGCAGCCAAGATGGGGCAGGGTTGTCCTACAATGAGCAGTTCTTC
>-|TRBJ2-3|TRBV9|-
CASSPNAGSSTDTQYF
TGTGCCAGCAGCCCGAATGCAGGGTCCTCCACAGATACGCAGTATTTT
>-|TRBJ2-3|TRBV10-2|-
CASSVPDTDTQYF
TGCGCCAGCAGTGTGCCGGACACAGATACGCAGTATTTT
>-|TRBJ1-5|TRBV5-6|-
CATKNSNQPQHF
TGTGCCACCAAGAATAGCAATCAGCCCCAGCATTTT
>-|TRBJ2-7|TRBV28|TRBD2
CASSPNLAGAYEQYF
TGTGCCAGCAGTCCAAACCTAGCGGGGGCCTACGAGCAGTACTTC
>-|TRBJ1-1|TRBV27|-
CASSWDTNTEAFF
TGTGCCAGCAGTTGGGATACGAACACTGAAGCTTTCTTT
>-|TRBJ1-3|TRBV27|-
CASSLSQWGNTIYF
TGTGCCAGCAGTTTATCTCAGTGGGGAAACACCATATATTTT
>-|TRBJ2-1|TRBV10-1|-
CASGAVWNEQFF
TGCGCCAGCGGGGCAGTGTGGAATGAGCAGTTCTTC
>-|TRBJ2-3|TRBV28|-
CASSFSGRTDTQYF
TGTGCCAGCAGTTTTTCCGGGAGAACAGATACGCAGTATTTT
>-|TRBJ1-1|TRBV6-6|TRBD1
CASRIQGVNTEAFF
TGTGCCAGCAGGATACAGGGGGTGAACACTGAAGCTTTCTTT
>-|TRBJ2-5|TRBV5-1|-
CASSLWETQYF
TGCGCCAGCAGCTTGTGGGAGACCCAGTACTTC
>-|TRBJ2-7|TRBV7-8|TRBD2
CASTPGGGGVYGQYF
TGTGCCAGCACCCCGGGGGGTGGAGGGGTCTACGGGCAGTACTTC
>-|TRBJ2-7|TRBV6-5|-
CASSYSKDEQYF
TGTGCCAGCAGTTACTCGAAGGACGAGCAGTACTTC
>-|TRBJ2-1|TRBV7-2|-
CASSRGVSGQLNEQFF
TGTGCCAGCAGTCGAGGGGTTAGTGGGCAACTCAATGAGCAGTTCTTC
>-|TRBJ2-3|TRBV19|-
CASSIFLVGDTQYF
TGTGCCAGTAGTATATTCCTAGTCGGGGATACGCAGTATTTT
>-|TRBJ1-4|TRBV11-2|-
CASSLEVREKLFF
TGTGCCAGCAGCTTAGAGGTCAGAGAAAAACTGTTTTTT
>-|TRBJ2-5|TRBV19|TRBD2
CASSHPSGVLETQYF
TGTGCCAGTAGTCATCCTAGCGGGGTGTTGGAGACCCAGTACTTC
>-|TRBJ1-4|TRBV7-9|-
CASSLVGWGRGNEKLFF
TGTGCCAGCAGCTTAGTAGGTTGGGGGCGAGGTAATGAAAAACTGTTTTTT
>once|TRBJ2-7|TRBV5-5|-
CASSDRRTASYEQYF
TGTGCCAGCAGCGATAGGAGGACAGCCTCCTACGAGCAGTACTTC
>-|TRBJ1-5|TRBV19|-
CASKDPWGLNQPQHF
TGTGCCAGTAAGGACCCCTGGGGGCTTAATCAGCCCCAGCATTTT
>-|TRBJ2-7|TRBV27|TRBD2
CASSLFGGSGEQYF
TGTGCCAGCAGTTTATTCGGCGGGAGCGGCGAGCAGTACTTC
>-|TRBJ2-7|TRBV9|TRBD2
CASSEGASGGYEQYF
TGTGCCAGCAGCGAAGGCGCTAGCGGGGGATACGAGCAGTACTTC
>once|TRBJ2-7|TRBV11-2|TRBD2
CASSLEASGSYEQYF
TGTGCCAGCAGCTTAGAGGCTAGCGGTTCCTACGAGCAGTACTTC
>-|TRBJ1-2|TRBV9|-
CASSVGGRGYTF
TGTGCCAGCAGCGTTGGAGGGCGTGGCTACACCTTC
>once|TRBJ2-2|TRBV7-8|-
CASSPFGELGTGELFF
TGTGCCAGCAGCCCCTTTGGGGAGTTGGGGACCGGGGAGCTGTTTTTT